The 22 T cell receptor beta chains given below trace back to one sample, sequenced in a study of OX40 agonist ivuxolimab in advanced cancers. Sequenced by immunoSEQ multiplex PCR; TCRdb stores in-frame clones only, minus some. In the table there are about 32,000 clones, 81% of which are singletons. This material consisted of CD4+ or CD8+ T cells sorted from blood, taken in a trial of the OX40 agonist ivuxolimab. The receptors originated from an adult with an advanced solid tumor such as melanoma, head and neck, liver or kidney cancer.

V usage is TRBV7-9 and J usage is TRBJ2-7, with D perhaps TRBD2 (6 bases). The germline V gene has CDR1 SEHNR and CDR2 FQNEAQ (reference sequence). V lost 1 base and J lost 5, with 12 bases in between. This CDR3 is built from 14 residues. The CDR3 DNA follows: TGTGCCAGCAGCTTAGAACTAGCTTACCACGAGCAGTACTTC. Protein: CASSLELAYHEQYF.

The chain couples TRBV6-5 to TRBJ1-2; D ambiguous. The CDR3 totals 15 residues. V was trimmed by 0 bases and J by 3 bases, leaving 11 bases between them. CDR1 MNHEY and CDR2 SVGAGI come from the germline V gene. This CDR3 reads CASSYSRHIDYGYTF. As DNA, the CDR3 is TGTGCCAGCAGTTACTCGAGGCACATTGACTATGGCTACACCTTC.

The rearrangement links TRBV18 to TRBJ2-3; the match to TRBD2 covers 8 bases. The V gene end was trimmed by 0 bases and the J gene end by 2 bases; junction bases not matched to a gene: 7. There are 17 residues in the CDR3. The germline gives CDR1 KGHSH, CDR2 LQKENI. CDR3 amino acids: CASSPPGLAIATDTQYF. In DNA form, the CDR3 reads TGTGCCAGCTCACCACCTGGACTAGCAATAGCCACAGATACGCAGTATTTT.

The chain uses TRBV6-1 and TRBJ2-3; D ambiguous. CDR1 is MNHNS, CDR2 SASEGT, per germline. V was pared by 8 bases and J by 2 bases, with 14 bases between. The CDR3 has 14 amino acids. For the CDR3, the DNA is TGTGCCAGCGGGGTGGGTAGTGACACAGATACGCAGTATTTT. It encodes CASGVGSDTDTQYF.

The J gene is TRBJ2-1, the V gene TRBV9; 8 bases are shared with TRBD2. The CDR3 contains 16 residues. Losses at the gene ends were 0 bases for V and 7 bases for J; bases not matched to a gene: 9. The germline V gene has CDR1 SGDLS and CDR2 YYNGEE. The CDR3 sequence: CASSVGTGGSLNEQFF. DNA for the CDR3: TGTGCCAGCAGCGTAGGTACGGGGGGGTCCTTAAATGAGCAGTTCTTC.

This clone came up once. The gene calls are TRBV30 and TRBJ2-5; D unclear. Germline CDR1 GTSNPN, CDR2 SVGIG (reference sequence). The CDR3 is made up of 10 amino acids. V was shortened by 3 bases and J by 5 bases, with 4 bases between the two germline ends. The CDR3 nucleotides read TGTGCCTGGAGCACTGAGACCCAGTACTTC. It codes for CAWSTETQYF.

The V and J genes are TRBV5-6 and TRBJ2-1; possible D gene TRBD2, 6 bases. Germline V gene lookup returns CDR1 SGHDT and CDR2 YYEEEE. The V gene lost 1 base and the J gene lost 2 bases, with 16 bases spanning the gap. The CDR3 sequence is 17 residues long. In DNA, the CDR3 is TGTGCCAGCAGCTTGTTTGGTAAGCGGGCCCCCTACAATGAGCAGTTCTTC. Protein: CASSLFGKRAPYNEQFF.

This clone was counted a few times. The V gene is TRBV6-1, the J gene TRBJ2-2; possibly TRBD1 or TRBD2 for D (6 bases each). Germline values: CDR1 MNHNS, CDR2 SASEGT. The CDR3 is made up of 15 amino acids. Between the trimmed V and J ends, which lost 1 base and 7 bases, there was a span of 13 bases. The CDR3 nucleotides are TGTGCCAGCAGTGAAGTTCCGGGGGCCATCGGGGAGCTGTTTTTT. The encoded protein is CASSEVPGAIGELFF.

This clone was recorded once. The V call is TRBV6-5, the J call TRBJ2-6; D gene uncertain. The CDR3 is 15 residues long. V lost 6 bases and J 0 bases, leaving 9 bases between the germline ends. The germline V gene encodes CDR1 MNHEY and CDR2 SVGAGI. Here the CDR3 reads CASRRGVSGANVLTF. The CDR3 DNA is TGTGCCAGCAGGAGAGGAGTCTCTGGGGCCAACGTCCTGACTTTC.

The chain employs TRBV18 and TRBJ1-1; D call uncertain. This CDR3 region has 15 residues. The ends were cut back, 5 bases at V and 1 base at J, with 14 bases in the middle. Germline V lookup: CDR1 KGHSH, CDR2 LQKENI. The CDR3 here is CASSELRVSNTEAFF. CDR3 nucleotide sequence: TGTGCCAGCTCAGAGCTCCGGGTTTCGAACACTGAAGCTTTCTTT. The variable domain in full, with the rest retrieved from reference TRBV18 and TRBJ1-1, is NAGVMQNPRHLVRRRGQEARLRCSPMKGHSHVYWYRQLPEEGLKFMVYLQKENIIDESGMPKERFSAEFPKEGPSILRIQQVVRGDSAAYFCASSELRVSNTEAFFGQGTRLTVV.

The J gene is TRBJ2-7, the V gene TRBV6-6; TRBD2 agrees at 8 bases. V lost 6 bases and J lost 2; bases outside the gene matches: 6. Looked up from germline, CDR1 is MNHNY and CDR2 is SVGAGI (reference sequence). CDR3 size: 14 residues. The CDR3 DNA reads TGTGCCAGCAGGGCGGGACTAGTCCCCTACGAGCAGTACTTC. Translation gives CASRAGLVPYEQYF.

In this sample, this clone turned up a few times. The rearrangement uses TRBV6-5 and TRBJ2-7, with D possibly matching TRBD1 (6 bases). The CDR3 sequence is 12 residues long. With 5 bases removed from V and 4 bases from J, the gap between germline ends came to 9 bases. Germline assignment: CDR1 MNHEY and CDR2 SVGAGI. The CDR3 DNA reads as TGTGCCAGCAGTAGACAGGTTTACGAGCAGTACTTC. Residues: CASSRQVYEQYF.

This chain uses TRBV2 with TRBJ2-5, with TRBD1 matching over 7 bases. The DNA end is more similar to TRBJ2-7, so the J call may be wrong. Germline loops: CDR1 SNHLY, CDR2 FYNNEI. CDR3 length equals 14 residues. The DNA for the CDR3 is TGTGCCGGACTTTCCGGGACAGCTACCTACGAGCAGTACTTC. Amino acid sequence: CAGLSGTATYEQYF.

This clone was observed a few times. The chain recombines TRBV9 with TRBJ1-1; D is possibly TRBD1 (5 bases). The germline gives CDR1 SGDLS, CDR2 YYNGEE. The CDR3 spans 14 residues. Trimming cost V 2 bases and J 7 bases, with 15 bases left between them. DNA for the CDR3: TGTGCCAGCAGCGTCTCAGGGAGGAGGGATGAAGCTTTCTTT. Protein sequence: CASSVSGRRDEAFF. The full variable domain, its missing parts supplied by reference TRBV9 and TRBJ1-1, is DSGVTQTPKHLITATGQRVTLRCSPRSGDLSVYWYQQSLDQGLQFLIQYYNGEERAKGNILERFSAQQFPDLHSELNLSSLELGDSALYFCASSVSGRRDEAFFGQGTRLTVV.

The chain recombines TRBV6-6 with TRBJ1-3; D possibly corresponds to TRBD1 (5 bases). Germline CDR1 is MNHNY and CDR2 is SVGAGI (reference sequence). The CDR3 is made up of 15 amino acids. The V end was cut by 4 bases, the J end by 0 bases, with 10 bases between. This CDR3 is CASSFDGTSGNTIYF. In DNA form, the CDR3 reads TGTGCCAGCAGTTTCGACGGGACCTCTGGAAACACCATATATTTT.

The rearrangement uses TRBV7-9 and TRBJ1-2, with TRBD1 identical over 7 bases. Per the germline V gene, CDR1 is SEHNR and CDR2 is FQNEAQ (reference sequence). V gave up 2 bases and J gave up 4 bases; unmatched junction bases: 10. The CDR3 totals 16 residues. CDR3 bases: TGTGCCAGCAGCTTATGGAAGGGGGCCCTATTCTATGGCTACACCTTC. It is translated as CASSLWKGALFYGYTF.

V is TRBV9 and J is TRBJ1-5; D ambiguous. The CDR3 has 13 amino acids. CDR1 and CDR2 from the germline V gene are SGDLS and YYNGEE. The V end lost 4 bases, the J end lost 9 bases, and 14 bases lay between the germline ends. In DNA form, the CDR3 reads TGTGCCAGCAGCCCCCATAGGAATGGGCCCCAGCATTTT. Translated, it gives CASSPHRNGPQHF.

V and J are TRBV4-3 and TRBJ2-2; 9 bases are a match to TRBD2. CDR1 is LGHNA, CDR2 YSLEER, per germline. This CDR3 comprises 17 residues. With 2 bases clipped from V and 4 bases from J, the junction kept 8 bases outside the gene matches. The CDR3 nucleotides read TGCGCCAGCAGCCAATCCCTAGGCGGGGGGGTCACCGGGGAGCTGTTTTTT. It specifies CASSQSLGGGVTGELFF.

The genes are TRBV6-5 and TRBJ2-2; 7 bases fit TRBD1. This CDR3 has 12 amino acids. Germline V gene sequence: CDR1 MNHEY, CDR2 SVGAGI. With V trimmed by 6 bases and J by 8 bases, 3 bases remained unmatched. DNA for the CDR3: TGTGCCAGCAGGAGGGGGCCGGGGGAGCTGTTTTTT. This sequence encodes CASRRGPGELFF.

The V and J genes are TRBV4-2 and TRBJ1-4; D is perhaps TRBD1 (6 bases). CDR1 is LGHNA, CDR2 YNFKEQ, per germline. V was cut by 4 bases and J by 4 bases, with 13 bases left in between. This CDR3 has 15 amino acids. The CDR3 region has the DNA TGTGCCAGCAGCCCCAACAGGGCCCTTAATGAAAAACTGTTTTTT. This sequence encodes CASSPNRALNEKLFF.

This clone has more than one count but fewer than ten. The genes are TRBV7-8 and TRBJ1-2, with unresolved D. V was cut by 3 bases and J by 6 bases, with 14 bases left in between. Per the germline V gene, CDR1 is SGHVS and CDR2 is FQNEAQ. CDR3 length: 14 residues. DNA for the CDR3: TGTGCCAGCAGCTTGGTAGGCCGTACTCATGGCTACACCTTC. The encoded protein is CASSLVGRTHGYTF.

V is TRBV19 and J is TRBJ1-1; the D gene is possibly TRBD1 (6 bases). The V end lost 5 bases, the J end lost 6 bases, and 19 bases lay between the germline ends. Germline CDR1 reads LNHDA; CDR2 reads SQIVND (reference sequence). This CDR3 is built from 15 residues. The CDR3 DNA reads TGTGCCAGTAGTCCCTCCGGGACAAAAGGCTCTGAAGCTTTCTTT. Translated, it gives CASSPSGTKGSEAFF.